Listed below are T cell receptor beta chains from one sample, sequenced in a study of breast tumors, draining lymph nodes, adjacent tissues. TCRdb redid the calling of the multiplex PCR reads with MiXCR, one entry per CDR3 protein. The table lists about 220,000 distinct CDR3 sequences, less than 40% of them singletons. Source material: axillary lymph node tissue. Receptors originate from a female donor with breast cancer. Some clones in this sample may be carry-over from other donors' samples. CDR3s leave out the opening cysteine and the closing phenylalanine or tryptophan.

TRBV3-1 | ASSQDRGSSYGYT
TRBV7-6 | ASSLVGNTEAF
TRBV18 | ASSPSGQPATNEKLF
TRBV15 | ATSRPTNYGYT
TRBV12-5 | ASGLVLRTGQGTGNTIY
TRBV29-1 | SSNGGTTRKTYNEQF
TRBV20-1 | SAPGTGSTDTQY
TRBV5-8 | ASSLAGLAEYEQF
TRBV12-3/TRBV12-4 | ASSFLGVSNEQY
TRBV11-2 | ASSYELRGYEQY
TRBV7-6 | ASSLRDYNEQF
TRBV2 | ASSPFRDANSPLH
TRBV12-5 | ASGSGTGIAMREQF
TRBV4-2 | ASSQEWNRLSFVEQY
TRBV28 | ASSPGQGPGELF
TRBV15 | ATSSQTAYEQY
TRBV6-2/TRBV6-3 | ASRQASGANVLT
TRBV15 | ATSRDKGGQY